The next 32 T cell receptor beta chains were all read from a single sample in a study of cytomegalovirus exposure and HLA in healthy donors. The PCR had 60 Vbeta and 13 Jbeta primers. Measured with immunoSEQ multiplex PCR; TCRdb has only the in-frame clones, and not every one. This sample yields about 170,000 clones, of which 85% are seen a single time; 1% belongs to the top ten. Sequenced: PBMCs. Every receptor here comes from a boy between 2 and 15 years old in good health and CMV-seronegative.

The V and J genes are TRBV11-2 and TRBJ1-2, with TRBD1 identical over 9 bases. CDR3 length equals 15 residues. CDR1 is SGHAT, CDR2 FQNNGV, per germline. The trim removed 3 bases at V and 2 bases at J, leaving 4 bases unmatched. CDR3 sequence reads: CASSFGTGSNYGYTF. The CDR3 nucleotides read TGTGCCAGCAGCTTTGGGACAGGGTCCAACTATGGCTACACCTTC.

The V call is TRBV2, the J call TRBJ1-5; weak D call: TRBD1 (5 bases). Trimming removed 5 bases at V and 7 bases at J, with 21 bases between. Germline V gene data show CDR1 as SNHLY and CDR2 as FYNNEI. This CDR3 has 16 amino acids. The CDR3 DNA is TGTGCCAGCAGTCCACCCGGGGGGGATTGGGACCAGCCCCAGCATTTT. Translation: CASSPPGGDWDQPQHF.

V and J are TRBV10-3 and TRBJ2-3; D unclear. CDR1 is ENHRY, CDR2 SYGVKD, per germline. Trimming stripped 2 bases from V and 4 bases from J, with 7 bases between. This CDR3 comprises 13 residues. CDR3 loop: CAISEDFSDTQYF. CDR3 in DNA: TGTGCCATCAGTGAGGACTTCTCAGATACGCAGTATTTT.

The genes are TRBV19 and TRBJ2-7; 7 bases are shared with TRBD2. The CDR3 covers 16 residues. Trimming took 3 bases from V and 3 from J; bases not matched to a gene: 11. Germline values: CDR1 LNHDA, CDR2 SQIVND (reference sequence). This chain's CDR3 is CASSMIAGTTRYEQYF. Written as DNA, the CDR3 is TGTGCCAGTAGTATGATCGCCGGGACTACCCGCTACGAGCAGTACTTC.

The chain has TRBV7-2 and TRBJ1-5; no clear D gene. V gave up 1 base and J gave up 0 bases, with 7 bases separating them. The CDR3 length is 15 residues. Germline CDR1 SGHTA, CDR2 FQGNSA. The CDR3 coding sequence is TGTGCCAGCAGCTTAGACATTAATAGCAATCAGCCCCAGCATTTT. This sequence encodes CASSLDINSNQPQHF.

This clone was seen a handful of times. The chain recombines TRBV29-1 with TRBJ1-1, with TRBD1 matching 7 bases. The CDR3 is made up of 11 amino acids. V shed 6 bases, J shed 5 bases, and the junction held 3 bases outside the gene matches. CDR1 and CDR2 from the germline V gene are SQVTM and ANQGSEA. The CDR3 here is CSVQGRTEAFF. In nucleotides, the CDR3 is TGCAGCGTACAGGGGAGGACTGAAGCTTTCTTT.

This chain connects TRBV29-1 to TRBJ2-1; D not resolved. The V end lost 4 bases, the J end lost 4 bases, and 11 bases lay between the germline ends. CDR3 length: 13 amino acids. CDR1 is SQVTM and CDR2 is ANQGSEA in the germline V gene. The CDR3 sequence: CSVGGTNYNEQFF. In nucleotides, the CDR3 is TGCAGCGTTGGAGGTACCAATTACAATGAGCAGTTCTTC.

V usage is TRBV5-5 and J usage is TRBJ1-1; 7 nucleotides agree with TRBD1. Germline CDR1 is SGHKS and CDR2 is YYEKEE (reference sequence). The CDR3 is 16 amino acids. With 3 bases clipped from V and 5 bases from J, the junction kept 13 bases outside the gene matches. The CDR3 DNA is TGTGCCAGCAGCTCCTACATTAACAGGGGCGAGACTGAAGCTTTCTTT. It yields the protein CASSSYINRGETEAFF.

This clone has only one observation. V is TRBV7-3 and J is TRBJ2-3; D is uncertain. Germline V lookup: CDR1 SGHTA, CDR2 FQGTGA. CDR3 length: 15 amino acids. The V end lost 5 bases, the J end lost 2 bases, and 14 bases lay between the germline ends. The CDR3 DNA reads as TGTGCCAGCAGCCAACTCCCCGGGTCCACAGATACGCAGTATTTT. This sequence encodes CASSQLPGSTDTQYF.

The chain combines TRBV9 with TRBJ2-2, with 7 bases matching TRBD1. The V gene's germline CDR1 is SGDLS and CDR2 YYNGEE. CDR3 length: 14 residues. V lost 5 bases, J lost 2 bases, and 3 bases stayed unmatched. The CDR3 protein is CASRGTANTGELFF. The CDR3 DNA reads as TGTGCCAGCAGGGGGACAGCAAACACCGGGGAGCTGTTTTTT.

The J gene is TRBJ2-3, the V gene TRBV4-1, with a possible D match to TRBD1 (6 bases). Germline V gene data show CDR1 as MGHRA and CDR2 as YSYEKL. V was pared by 2 bases and J by 1 base, with 16 bases between. The length of the CDR3 is 17 residues. As DNA, the CDR3 is TGCGCCAGCAGCCAATCGGACAGCCATCTACGCACAGATACGCAGTATTTT. Translation: CASSQSDSHLRTDTQYF.

This sequence joins TRBV7-9 and TRBJ2-1, with TRBD1 as a possible D gene (5 bases). This CDR3 is 16 amino acids long. The V and J ends lost 5 bases and 5 bases respectively, with 19 bases between them. CDR1 and CDR2 (germline): SEHNR, FQNEAQ (reference sequence). The CDR3 reads CASSPVAGRRDNEQFF. CDR3 bases: TGTGCCAGCAGCCCCGTCGCAGGGCGGAGAGACAATGAGCAGTTCTTC.

This clone was seen once. The V and J genes are TRBV5-1 and TRBJ2-1; tentatively, D is TRBD2 (6 bases). V was clipped by 0 bases and J by 9 bases, with 13 bases between them. CDR1 is SGHRS, CDR2 YFSETQ, per germline. CDR3 length: 14 amino acids. The CDR3 loop reads CASSLEPVGGEQFF. CDR3 DNA: TGCGCCAGCAGCTTGGAACCCGTGGGGGGTGAGCAGTTCTTC.

The chain has TRBV11-2 and TRBJ2-3; D perhaps matches TRBD2 (6 bases). The V end was cut by 1 base, the J end by 9 bases, with 8 bases between. The CDR3 consists of 12 residues. Germline lookup yields CDR1 SGHAT and CDR2 FQNNGV. CDR3 loop: CASSLAAGTQYF. CDR3 nucleotide sequence: TGTGCCAGCAGCTTAGCTGCGGGGACGCAGTATTTT.

This clone has only one observation. This chain links TRBV7-9 with TRBJ2-2; D might be TRBD1 (5 bases). V lost 4 bases to trimming and J lost 0 bases, with 18 bases between them. Germline-derived CDR1 and CDR2 are SEHNR and FQNEAQ (reference sequence). CDR3 length equals 18 residues. The CDR3 DNA is TGTGCCAGCAGCTCCTCCCGCCAGGGTACTTCGAACACCGGGGAGCTGTTTTTT. This sequence encodes CASSSSRQGTSNTGELFF.

The V and J genes are TRBV28 and TRBJ1-1, with D possibly TRBD1 on 5 matching bases. Between the trimmed V and J ends, which lost 4 bases and 0 bases, there was a span of 12 bases. CDR1 MDHEN and CDR2 SYDVKM come from the germline V gene. The CDR3 has 15 amino acids. This chain's CDR3 is CASSSRTFMNTEAFF. Written as DNA, the CDR3 is TGTGCCAGCAGTTCAAGGACATTCATGAACACTGAAGCTTTCTTT.

On this clone: An end of the junction differs from the germline gene, which may be a read error. The chain has TRBV7-9 and TRBJ2-7; D not resolved. The CDR3 consists of 13 residues. The germline gives CDR1 SEHNR, CDR2 FQNEAQ (reference sequence). The CDR3 DNA reads as TGTTCCAGCAGCCCCCCGTATCCTTACGAGCAGTACTTC. Its protein product is CSSSPPYPYEQYF.

V gene TRBV11-2 combines with J gene TRBJ2-1; TRBD2 agrees at 14 bases. The CDR3 has 17 amino acids. Looked up from germline, CDR1 is SGHAT and CDR2 is FQNNGV. V shed 3 bases, J shed 5 bases, and the junction held 6 bases outside the gene matches. Written as DNA, the CDR3 is TGTGCCAGCAGCTTCCTTCGACTAGCGGGAGGGGACAATGAGCAGTTCTTC. The encoded protein is CASSFLRLAGGDNEQFF. The full variable domain, its missing parts supplied by reference TRBV11-2 and TRBJ2-1, is EAGVAQSPRYKIIEKRQSVAFWCNPISGHATLYWYQQILGQGPKLLIQFQNNGVVDDSQLPKDRFSAERLKGVDSTLKIQPAKLEDSAVYLCASSFLRLAGGDNEQFFGPGTRLTVL.

The rearrangement links TRBV18 to TRBJ1-2; 7 bases map to TRBD1. CDR1 KGHSH and CDR2 LQKENI come from the germline V gene. V shed 1 base, J shed 5 bases, and the junction held 7 bases outside the gene matches. The CDR3 loop spans 15 amino acids. The CDR3 loop is CASSPLDRSGYGYTF. The CDR3 DNA is TGTGCCAGCTCACCACTGGACAGGTCAGGATATGGCTACACCTTC.

This chain links TRBV7-3 with TRBJ2-3; tentatively, D is TRBD2 (5 bases). V was pared by 2 bases and J by 1 base, with 7 bases between. Germline V gene lookup returns CDR1 SGHTA and CDR2 FQGTGA. CDR3 length: 14 residues. The CDR3 protein is CASSLGSGTDTQYF. The CDR3 nucleotides read TGTGCCAGCAGCTTAGGTAGCGGCACAGATACGCAGTATTTT.

This clone was picked up a small number of times. The chain joins TRBV15 to TRBJ1-5; 8 bases are shared with TRBD1. The ends lost 5 bases at V and 5 bases at J; junction bases unmatched: 8. The CDR3 is made up of 15 amino acids. Germline V gene data show CDR1 as LNHNV and CDR2 as YYDKDF (reference sequence). For the CDR3, the DNA is TGTGCCACCAGCGGAAACACAGGGGGGGATCAGCCCCAGCATTTT. Translating it yields CATSGNTGGDQPQHF.

The V gene is TRBV5-4, the J gene TRBJ2-4, with D maybe TRBD1 (6 bases). The CDR3 contains 15 residues. Germline CDR1 SGHNT, CDR2 YYREEE (reference sequence). Trimming shortened V by 4 bases and J by 0 bases, and 11 bases separated the two germline ends. DNA for the CDR3: TGTGCCAGCAGCCTGACAGGCTCAGCCAAAAACATTCAGTACTTC. Translating it yields CASSLTGSAKNIQYF.

The chain has TRBV6-1 and TRBJ1-1, with 8 bases that match TRBD1. Germline CDR1 MNHNS, CDR2 SASEGT. This CDR3 comprises 11 residues. V shed 6 bases and J 7 bases; nucleotides not matched to a gene: 1. CDR3 sequence: CASRDRDEAFF. The CDR3 DNA is TGTGCCAGCAGGGACAGGGATGAAGCTTTCTTT.

This clone was detected only a few times. V usage is TRBV5-6 and J usage is TRBJ1-2; the match to TRBD1 covers 8 bases. CDR1 SGHDT and CDR2 YYEEEE come from the germline V gene. The CDR3 loop spans 16 amino acids. V dropped 0 bases and J dropped 5; count of bases not matched to a gene: 9. The CDR3 here is CASSLAGQGLGYGYTF. The CDR3 DNA is TGTGCCAGCAGCTTGGCCGGACAGGGCTTAGGATATGGCTACACCTTC.

V gene TRBV28 combines with J gene TRBJ2-7; TRBD2 aligns across 11 bases. CDR1 is MDHEN, CDR2 SYDVKM, per germline. The CDR3 contains 18 residues. V trimming: 5 bases; J trimming: 0 bases; junction bases outside the gene matches: 12. CDR3 residues: CASSPRPGLAGSSYEQYF. The CDR3 DNA reads TGTGCCAGCAGTCCCCGTCCCGGACTAGCGGGCAGCTCCTACGAGCAGTACTTC.

The rearrangement joins TRBV5-6 to TRBJ2-1; 7 nucleotides line up with TRBD1. V shed 0 bases and J 9 bases; nucleotides not matched to a gene: 3. This CDR3 region has 13 residues. Germline V gene data show CDR1 as SGHDT and CDR2 as YYEEEE. The CDR3 here is CASSLEGACEQFF. As DNA, the CDR3 is TGTGCCAGCAGCTTGGAGGGGGCGTGTGAGCAGTTCTTC.

The rearrangement uses TRBV6-1 and TRBJ2-5, with a possible D match to TRBD2 (5 bases). V was cut by 5 bases and J by 5 bases, with 15 bases left in between. Germline CDR1 and CDR2: MNHNS and SASEGT. CDR3 length equals 14 residues. The CDR3 bases are TGTGCCAGCAGTAGGATCGGACGCGGGGAGACCCAGTACTTC. This translates into CASSRIGRGETQYF.

The genes are TRBV7-6 and TRBJ2-5, with TRBD2 matching 10 bases. CDR1 and CDR2 (germline): SGHVS, FNYEAQ. The length of the CDR3 is 18 residues. J lost 5 bases, V lost 0 bases, and 12 bases had no gene match. The CDR3 reads CASSLAFASGSLKETQYF. The DNA for the CDR3 is TGTGCCAGCAGCTTAGCGTTCGCTAGCGGGAGTTTAAAGGAGACCCAGTACTTC.

This chain joins TRBV7-3 and TRBJ2-1; 14 bases map to TRBD2. The trim removed 7 bases at V and 6 bases at J, leaving 11 bases unmatched. The CDR3 runs to 17 residues. Germline-derived CDR1 and CDR2 are SGHTA and FQGTGA. CDR3 in amino acids: CASTPGGTSGSPNEQFF. The DNA of the CDR3 is TGTGCCAGCACCCCGGGTGGGACTAGCGGGAGCCCCAATGAGCAGTTCTTC.

V gene TRBV21-1 combines with J gene TRBJ2-4; the table's D gene call, TRBD2, was not cross checked with the DNA. TRBV21-1 is marked as a pseudogene. This CDR3 has 22 residues. CDR3 nucleotide sequence: TGTGCCAGCAGCGGTGAGGTTGGGGCTAGCGGATCCCCGGGTCTTGCCAAAAACATTCAGTACTTC. Translated: CASSGEVGASGSPGLAKNIQYF.

This chain connects TRBV19 to TRBJ1-4; TRBD1 matches at 10 bases. There are 13 residues in the CDR3. With 9 bases clipped from V and 8 bases from J, the junction kept 6 bases outside the gene matches. Germline V lookup: CDR1 LNHDA, CDR2 SQIVND (reference sequence). CDR3 nucleotides: TGTGCCAGCGGGACAGGGGTACGAGAAAAACTGTTTTTT. Protein sequence: CASGTGVREKLFF. Full variable domain (outside the CDR3, taken from reference TRBV19 and TRBJ1-4): DGGITQSPKYLFRKEGQNVTLSCEQNLNHDAMYWYRQDPGQGLRLIYYSQIVNDFQKGDIAEGYSVSREKKESFPLTVTSAQKNPTAFYLCASGTGVREKLFFGSGTQLSVL.

The chain carries TRBV6-4 and TRBJ2-7, with D unresolved. Germline assignment: CDR1 MRHNA and CDR2 SNTAGT. V lost 3 bases and J 2 bases, leaving 8 bases between the germline ends. This CDR3 comprises 13 residues. The CDR3 loop reads CASSEGPTYEQYF. The CDR3 nucleotides read TGTGCCAGCAGTGAGGGCCCTACCTACGAGCAGTACTTC.